A single sample is the source of the 28 T cell receptor beta chains below, sequenced in a study of T cells in Graves' hyperthyroidism and ophthalmopathy. It was RNA transcripts that yielded the amplified TCR beta CDR3 regions. With the HTBI primer set, the TCR CDR3 went through a first round of RT-PCR. TCRdb itself ran the multiplex PCR reads through MiXCR, one entry per CDR3 protein. The sample comprises 200,000 to 250,000 distinct CDR3 sequences, about a sixth of which are singletons, and more than 25% rests with the top ten. What was sequenced was blood. All receptors come from a woman younger than 35 with Graves' ophthalmopathy.

This clonotype was seen many times. The rearrangement joins TRBV29-1 to TRBJ1-2, with TRBD1 matching 7 bases. The germline gives CDR1 SQVTM, CDR2 ANQGSEA. The CDR3 length is 13 residues. The trim removed 3 bases at V and 8 bases at J, leaving 9 bases unmatched. CDR3 protein: CSVDTGEISGYTF. The CDR3 bases are TGCAGCGTTGATACAGGGGAGATCAGCGGCTACACCTTC. Combining the CDR3 with reference TRBV29-1 and TRBJ1-2 gives the whole variable domain SAVISQKPSRDICQRGTSLTIQCQVDSQVTMMFWYRQQPGQSLTLIATANQGSEATYESGFVIDKFPISRPNLTFSTLTVSNMSPEDSSIYLCSVDTGEISGYTFGSGTRLTVV.

The V and J genes are TRBV5-1 and TRBJ2-1; the match to TRBD2 covers 7 bases. This CDR3 has 14 residues. In germline, CDR1 is SGHRS, CDR2 YFSETQ. The ends lost 4 bases at V and 7 bases at J; junction bases unmatched: 8. CDR3 DNA sequence: TGCGCCAGCAGCGTGATGGGGGGAGGGAATGAGCAGTTCTTC. This gives the protein CASSVMGGGNEQFF.

This clonotype was counted many times. The chain couples TRBV28 to TRBJ2-7; tentatively, D is TRBD1 or TRBD2 (5 bases each). Deletions cut 2 bases from V and 6 bases from J, with 11 bases between. The CDR3 spans 13 residues. Germline V gives CDR1 MDHEN, CDR2 SYDVKM. The CDR3 protein is CASSLDLRGEQYF. DNA for the CDR3: TGTGCCAGCAGTTTAGATTTGAGGGGCGAGCAGTACTTC.

This clonotype was seen at least ten times. The chain employs TRBV11-2 and TRBJ2-7; no definite D call. Trimming pared 5 bases from V and 6 bases from J, leaving 11 bases between. This CDR3 is built from 12 residues. The germline V gene has CDR1 SGHAT and CDR2 FQNNGV. CDR3 in amino acids: CASSPRALEQYF. Written as DNA, the CDR3 is TGTGCCAGCAGCCCTCGGGCCCTCGAGCAGTACTTC.

This clonotype was recorded at least ten times. The genes are TRBV28 and TRBJ2-2, with TRBD2 matching over 9 bases. The CDR3 has 14 residues. Losses at the gene ends were 3 bases for V and 6 bases for J; bases not matched to a gene: 2. Germline assignment: CDR1 MDHEN and CDR2 SYDVKM. The CDR3 bases are TGTGCCAGCAGTTTCCAGCGGGAGGCCGGGGAGCTGTTTTTT. Residues: CASSFQREAGELFF.

This clonotype was picked up many times. This sequence joins TRBV10-2 and TRBJ2-1, with TRBD2 matching over 14 bases. The junction had 9 bases not matched to a gene; V was cut back by 8 bases and J by 0 bases. This CDR3 comprises 18 residues. In germline, CDR1 is WSHSY, CDR2 SAAADI. The CDR3: CASLTTSGGVHSYNEQFF. Written as DNA, the CDR3 is TGCGCCAGCTTGACGACTAGCGGGGGGGTCCACTCCTACAATGAGCAGTTCTTC.

This CDR3 is CASSATSLKLYNEQFF. CDR3 DNA sequence: TGTGCCAGCAGCGCGACTAGCCTCAAATTATACAATGAGCAGTTCTTC. The genes are TRBV7-9 and TRBJ2-1; 7 bases match TRBD2. The CDR3 spans 16 residues. Germline lookup yields CDR1 SEHNR and CDR2 FQNEAQ (reference sequence). V lost 5 bases, J lost 4 bases, and 11 bases stayed unmatched.

This clonotype was counted many times. The chain carries TRBV15 and TRBJ2-1; 10 bases are shared with TRBD1. Germline trimming cut 1 base from V and 6 bases from J; bases unmatched to any gene: 0. CDR1 is LNHNV and CDR2 is YYDKDF in the germline V gene (reference sequence). CDR3 length: 14 residues. CDR3 coding DNA: TGTGCCACCAGCAGAGGGACAGGGGGCAATGAGCAGTTCTTC. Translation: CATSRGTGGNEQFF.

This clonotype was picked up many times. This chain joins TRBV28 and TRBJ2-1; D remains ambiguous. From germline, CDR1 is MDHEN and CDR2 SYDVKM. The CDR3 has 12 amino acids. The germline V and J ends were trimmed by 6 bases and 3 bases, with 6 bases remaining between them. The CDR3: CASRPDYNEQFF. In DNA, the CDR3 is TGTGCCAGCAGGCCGGACTACAATGAGCAGTTCTTC.

This clonotype has just a few counts. Compared with germline, one end of the junction differs, possibly owing to a read error. The chain has TRBV20-1 and TRBJ2-5, with TRBD1 matching over 7 bases. Germline loops: CDR1 DFQATT, CDR2 SNEGSKA (reference sequence). CDR3 length equals 14 residues. This chain's CDR3 is CSALDRRRVETQHF. CDR3 DNA sequence: TGCAGTGCGCTGGACAGGAGGCGTGTGGAGACCCAGCACTTC.

The chain joins TRBV7-9 to TRBJ2-1, with D maybe TRBD2 (5 bases). Germline CDR1 is SEHNR and CDR2 is FQNEAQ (reference sequence). V gave up 3 bases and J gave up 1 base, with 16 bases separating them. CDR3 size: 17 residues. The CDR3 loop reads CASSFPTRARSYNEQFF. In DNA, the CDR3 is TGTGCCAGCAGCTTCCCTACTAGGGCCAGGTCCTACAATGAGCAGTTCTTC. Together with reference TRBV7-9 and TRBJ2-1, the CDR3 gives the full variable domain: DTGVSQNPRHKITKRGQNVTFRCDPISEHNRLYWYRQTLGQGPEFLTYFQNEAQLEKSRLLSDRFSAERPKGSFSTLEIQRTEQGDSAMYLCASSFPTRARSYNEQFFGPGTRLTVL.

In this sample, this clonotype turned up many times. This chain joins TRBV6-2 or TRBV6-3 and TRBJ2-1; TRBD2 matches at 8 bases. Germline trimming cut 4 bases from V and 10 bases from J; bases unmatched to any gene: 9. This CDR3 spans 14 amino acids. The germline gives CDR1 MNHEY, CDR2 SVGEGT. CDR3 nucleotide sequence: TGTGCCAGCAGTTCCATAGCGGGAATCAAGGAGCAGTTCTTC. This sequence encodes CASSSIAGIKEQFF.

The sample holds many counts of this clonotype. J is TRBJ1-2 and V is TRBV18; 8 nucleotides match TRBD1. Germline lookup yields CDR1 KGHSH and CDR2 LQKENI. There are 16 residues in the CDR3. V shed 2 bases and J 6 bases; nucleotides not matched to a gene: 11. The CDR3 bases are TGTGCCAGCTCACCAGTATCTGACAGGGGCTCGGATGGCTACACCTTC. This encodes CASSPVSDRGSDGYTF.

This clonotype has ten or more counts. J is TRBJ1-1 and V is TRBV7-2; tentative D call: TRBD1 (5 bases). The length of the CDR3 is 16 residues. The V gene's germline CDR1 is SGHTA and CDR2 FQGNSA. Trimming took 1 base from V and 0 from J, leaving 12 bases between them. The CDR3 reads CASSLVGGDMNTEAFF. The DNA of the CDR3 is TGTGCCAGCAGCTTAGTTGGGGGGGATATGAACACTGAAGCTTTCTTT.

The table lists this clonotype with many counts. V gene TRBV2 combines with J gene TRBJ1-5, with D maybe TRBD1 (6 bases). Per germline, CDR1 SNHLY and CDR2 FYNNEI. The CDR3 length is 15 residues. Trimming cost V 4 bases and J 2 bases, with 12 bases left between them. The CDR3 nucleotides read TGTGCCAGCAGTGCCCAGGGGTTCGGCAATCAGCCCCAGCATTTT. This codes for CASSAQGFGNQPQHF.

This clonotype was picked up many times. V and J are TRBV7-9 and TRBJ1-4, with D possibly being TRBD1 (6 bases). The CDR3 runs to 16 residues. The ends were cut back, 5 bases at V and 3 bases at J, with 16 bases in the middle. Germline CDR1 and CDR2: SEHNR and FQNEAQ (reference sequence). CDR3 in DNA: TGTGCCAGCAGCCCCCGGGGGGGGCATGCTAATGAAAAACTGTTTTTT. Translation: CASSPRGGHANEKLFF.

This clonotype was observed at least ten times. The V call is TRBV13, the J call TRBJ2-1, with 10 bases lining up with TRBD2. V shed 6 bases, J shed 10 bases, and the junction held 9 bases outside the gene matches. The germline gives CDR1 PRHDT, CDR2 FYEKMQ (reference sequence). The CDR3 has 14 residues. Here the CDR3 DNA reads TGTGCCAGCAGTCCCAGCGGGGGGGGCCAGGAGCAGTTCTTC. Amino acid sequence: CASSPSGGGQEQFF.

J is TRBJ1-1 and V is TRBV14, with D unresolved. The CDR3 extends over 14 amino acids. The V end lost 1 base, the J end lost 1 base, and 7 bases lay between the germline ends. Germline-derived CDR1 and CDR2 are SGHDN and FVKESK. Written as DNA, the CDR3 is TGTGCCAGCAGCCAAGTGTCGGGGAACACTGAAGCTTTCTTT. It yields the protein CASSQVSGNTEAFF.

This clonotype was counted many times. The genes are TRBV2 and TRBJ2-7, with D perhaps TRBD2 (5 bases). Deletions cut 7 bases from V and 9 bases from J, with 13 bases between. Germline CDR1 reads SNHLY; CDR2 reads FYNNEI. The CDR3 totals 11 residues. The CDR3 DNA reads TGTGCCAGCACTGATCTAGCAGTGCAGTACTTC. It specifies CASTDLAVQYF.

This clonotype has only a few counts. V usage is TRBV6-1 and J usage is TRBJ1-4; D is uncertain. The V gene lost 6 bases and the J gene lost 8 bases, with 13 bases spanning the gap. Germline V gene sequence: CDR1 MNHNS, CDR2 SASEGT. This CDR3 is 13 amino acids long. The CDR3 DNA sequence: TGTGCCAGCAGACCTCTCTGGGAGGAAAAACTGTTTTTT. Protein sequence: CASRPLWEEKLFF.

This clonotype has ten or more counts. V gene TRBV7-3 combines with J gene TRBJ2-2; D is uncertain. The CDR3 sequence is 12 residues long. Germline-derived CDR1 and CDR2 are SGHTA and FQGTGA. Trimming left V 8 bases short and J 7 bases short, with 11 bases between. The chain's CDR3 is CASRDDVGELFF. As DNA, the CDR3 is TGTGCCAGCCGCGATGATGTCGGGGAGCTGTTTTTT. Variable domain in full (rest from reference TRBV7-3 and TRBJ2-2): GAGVSQTPSNKVTEKGKYVELRCDPISGHTALYWYRQSLGQGPEFLIYFQGTGAADDSGLPNDRFFAVRPEGSVSTLKIQRTERGDSAVYLCASRDDVGELFFGEGSRLTVL.

This clonotype was seen ten or more times. The chain joins TRBV27 to TRBJ2-1; tentatively, D is TRBD2 (5 bases). The CDR3 loop spans 17 amino acids. The germline V gene has CDR1 MNHEY and CDR2 SMNVEV (reference sequence). V was trimmed by 6 bases and J by 0 bases, leaving 18 bases between them. The CDR3 region has the DNA TGTGCCAGCAGATCCACTGGGCTAGCTCTCTCCTACAATGAGCAGTTCTTC. This sequence encodes CASRSTGLALSYNEQFF.

A word on this clonotype: A much more abundant neighbour one base away suggests this may be a read error. The CDR3 carries no conserved terminal phenylalanine or tryptophan, so it likely arises from a read error. The chain links TRBV5-1 to TRBJ2-2; TRBD1 or TRBD2 may be the D gene (5 bases each). V dropped 3 bases and J dropped 3 bases, with 15 bases sitting between them. This CDR3 region has 16 residues. Germline CDR1 is SGHRS and CDR2 is YFSETQ. The CDR3 reads CASSWQGDLDTGELFL. CDR3 coding DNA: TGCGCCAGCAGCTGGCAGGGAGATTTGGACACCGGGGAGCTGTTTTTG.

This clonotype was seen repeatedly, ten times or more. The chain is built from TRBV13 and TRBJ2-1; TRBD2 matches at 12 bases. The CDR3 sequence is 15 residues long. Germline values: CDR1 PRHDT, CDR2 FYEKMQ (reference sequence). V gave up 2 bases and J gave up 7 bases; unmatched junction bases: 3. CDR3 protein: CASSLRLAGVNEQFF. The CDR3 DNA sequence: TGTGCCAGCAGCTTACGACTAGCGGGAGTTAATGAGCAGTTCTTC.

There are many counts of this clonotype. The V gene is TRBV20-1, the J gene TRBJ1-2; D might be TRBD1 (5 bases). V dropped 7 bases and J dropped 0 bases, with 12 bases sitting between them. The CDR3 loop spans 13 amino acids. Germline V gene lookup returns CDR1 DFQATT and CDR2 SNEGSKA (reference sequence). In nucleotides, the CDR3 is TGCAGTGTGACAGAGACAACTAACTATGGCTACACCTTC. As protein: CSVTETTNYGYTF.

V and J are TRBV2 and TRBJ2-1, with 14 bases identical to TRBD2. The CDR3 is made up of 24 amino acids. J was trimmed by 0 bases and V by 0 bases; bases with no gene match: 19. In germline, CDR1 is SNHLY, CDR2 FYNNEI. The CDR3 here is CASSEARAVLWTSGGPSSYNEQFF. CDR3 DNA sequence: TGTGCCAGCAGTGAAGCGCGCGCGGTGTTATGGACTAGCGGGGGGCCCTCCTCCTACAATGAGCAGTTCTTC.

This clonotype was observed at least ten times. The CDR3 here is CASRGRADGYTF. The CDR3 DNA reads as TGTGCCAGCAGGGGCAGGGCTGATGGCTACACCTTC. V gene TRBV6-2 or TRBV6-3 combines with J gene TRBJ1-2, with a weak D call TRBD1 (5 bases). The germline V and J ends were trimmed by 6 bases and 6 bases, with 11 bases remaining between them. The CDR3 is 12 amino acids. In germline, CDR1 is MNHEY, CDR2 SVGEGT.

The J gene is TRBJ2-1, the V gene TRBV11-2; D remains ambiguous. Per the germline V gene, CDR1 is SGHAT and CDR2 is FQNNGV. Trimming left V 5 bases short and J 5 bases short, with 19 bases between. CDR3 length: 16 amino acids. The CDR3 spells CASSLWVAAGDNEQFF. The CDR3 DNA sequence: TGTGCCAGCAGCCTCTGGGTAGCCGCAGGTGACAATGAGCAGTTCTTC.